This entry lists 15 T cell receptor beta chains sequenced from one sample in a study of blood T cells in healthy people across ages. The authors ran a second PCR of 7 to 11 cycles using a sample-barcoded 5' primer and a J-beta primer mix. Each CDR3 protein gets one entry after TCRdb re-called the 5' RACE reads with MiXCR. The profile shows roughly 800,000 distinct CDR3 sequences, nearly 60% of them singletons. What was sequenced was blood. The origin of the receptors is a man younger than 40 in good health.

The V and J genes are TRBV6-5 and TRBJ1-2; possibly TRBD1 for D (6 bases). Germline-derived CDR1 and CDR2 are MNHEY and SVGAGI. Between the trimmed V and J ends, which lost 1 base and 5 bases, there was a span of 14 bases. The CDR3 covers 15 residues. In DNA, the CDR3 is TGTGCCAGCAGTTACTTACGGACAGACATTTATGGCTACACCTTC. This gives the protein CASSYLRTDIYGYTF.

The genes are TRBV5-1 and TRBJ2-3; TRBD2 matches at 11 bases. The J segment lost 4 bases and the V segment lost 7 bases, leaving 8 bases of the junction unmatched. The V gene's germline CDR1 is SGHRS and CDR2 YFSETQ. The CDR3 sequence is 15 residues long. The CDR3 DNA reads as TGCGCCAGCGGAAGGCTAGCGGGAGGTTCAGATACGCAGTATTTT. It codes for CASGRLAGGSDTQYF.

The sample holds one count of this clonotype. The V call is TRBV3-1, the J call TRBJ2-5; 9 bases are shared with TRBD1. The DNA end favors TRBJ2-4, so the J call may be wrong. Germline lookup yields CDR1 LGHDT and CDR2 YNNKEL (reference sequence). The CDR3 covers 14 residues. CDR3 DNA sequence: TGTGCCAGCAGCCAACGGGACAGGGACGGCATTCAGTACTTC. Its protein is CASSQRDRDGIQYF.

The chain combines TRBV7-2 with TRBJ2-4; no clear D. CDR1 is SGHTA and CDR2 is FQGNSA in the germline V gene. The CDR3 totals 18 residues. The germline V and J ends were trimmed by 5 bases and 2 bases, with 22 bases remaining between them. The CDR3 sequence is CASSLSETPLGPKNIQYF. For the CDR3, the DNA is TGTGCCAGCAGCCTATCTGAAACCCCCCTGGGTCCCAAAAACATTCAGTACTTC.

The rearrangement links TRBV20-1 to TRBJ1-1; D is undetermined. Per germline, CDR1 DFQATT and CDR2 SNEGSKA (reference sequence). V was cut by 5 bases and J by 0 bases, with 4 bases left in between. The length of the CDR3 is 11 residues. DNA for the CDR3: TGCAGTGCTGATATGAACACTGAAGCTTTCTTT. Encoded protein: CSADMNTEAFF.

As for this clonotype: The junction shows a germline mismatch at one end, possibly a read error. The V gene is TRBV29-1, the J gene TRBJ2-7, with D unclear. CDR1 and CDR2 (germline): SQVTM, ANQGSEA. The CDR3 is made up of 11 amino acids. CDR3: CGVNLLNEQYF. The CDR3 coding sequence is TGCGGCGTTAATCTACTTAACGAGCAGTACTTC.

This clonotype was counted once. This chain links TRBV14 with TRBJ1-1; D not certain. The CDR3 runs to 16 residues. Trimming stripped 4 bases from V and 0 bases from J, with 15 bases between. Germline values: CDR1 SGHDN, CDR2 FVKESK. The CDR3 is CASSPAGPDMNTEAFF. The CDR3 coding sequence is TGTGCCAGCAGCCCCGCCGGCCCAGACATGAACACTGAAGCTTTCTTT.

V gene TRBV10-3 combines with J gene TRBJ1-2; 7 bases fit TRBD1. The junction had 10 bases not matched to a gene; V was cut back by 6 bases and J by 0 bases. CDR3 length: 16 amino acids. The V gene's germline CDR1 is ENHRY and CDR2 SYGVKD. CDR3 amino acids: CAIRPRGGTANYGYTF. CDR3 sequence (DNA): TGTGCCATCAGACCCCGTGGTGGGACAGCTAACTATGGCTACACCTTC.

Notes on this clonotype: This may be a read error, as it is one base from a much larger clone. The chain is built from TRBV12-3 or TRBV12-4 and TRBJ2-7, with 9 bases lining up with TRBD2. The length of the CDR3 is 14 residues. J was trimmed by 7 bases and V by 2 bases; bases with no gene match: 6. The CDR3: CASSLLAGSNEQYF. In DNA form, the CDR3 reads TGTGCCAGCAGTTTACTAGCGGGGTCCAATGAGCAGTACTTC.

The CDR3 here is CASSPEGGPSSYEQYF. CDR3 in DNA: TGTGCCAGCAGCCCGGAGGGGGGGCCGTCCTCCTACGAGCAGTACTTC. This sequence joins TRBV5-6 and TRBJ2-7, with D perhaps TRBD2 (7 bases). This CDR3 spans 16 amino acids. Germline V CDR1 and CDR2: SGHDT, YYEEEE. V gave up 4 bases and J gave up 0 bases, with 17 bases separating them.

The chain links TRBV21-1 to TRBJ2-7; the D call in the table, TRBD1, was not verified against the DNA. TRBV21-1 is termed a pseudogene. CDR3 length equals 17 residues. CDR3: CASSKVPPGGAAYEQYF. The CDR3, as DNA: TGTGCCAGCAGCAAAGTTCCCCCAGGGGGCGCCGCCTACGAGCAGTACTTC.

V is TRBV7-2 and J is TRBJ2-7, with 11 bases that match TRBD2. This CDR3 has 17 amino acids. Per germline, CDR1 SGHTA and CDR2 FQGNSA. V trimming: 5 bases; J trimming: 1 base; junction bases outside the gene matches: 10. This CDR3 reads CASSPAGLAAQSYEQYF. CDR3 nucleotides: TGTGCCAGCAGCCCTGCGGGACTAGCGGCACAGTCCTACGAGCAGTACTTC. Full variable domain (outside the CDR3, taken from reference TRBV7-2 and TRBJ2-7): GAGVSQSPSNKVTEKGKDVELRCDPISGHTALYWYRQSLGQGLEFLIYFQGNSAPDKSGLPSDRFSAERTGGSVSTLTIQRTQQEDSAVYLCASSPAGLAAQSYEQYFGPGTRLTVT.

The chain links TRBV12-3 or TRBV12-4 to TRBJ2-6, with D perhaps matching TRBD2 (5 bases). With 3 bases removed from V and 0 bases from J, the gap between germline ends came to 18 bases. The CDR3 extends over 19 amino acids. CDR3 DNA: TGTGCCAGCAGTTTTCGCCAGGTCCGGGGTAGCTCTGGGGCCAACGTCCTGACTTTC. This encodes CASSFRQVRGSSGANVLTF.

This clonotype is categorized as medium-sized. It may be a read error: a sequence one base away is much more abundant. The CDR3 DNA follows: TGTGCCAGCAGTCGGACTGGCAATGAGCAGTACTTC. Its protein is CASSRTGNEQYF. J is TRBJ2-5 and V is TRBV27, with D possibly being TRBD2 (5 bases). Trimming shortened V by 5 bases and J by 11 bases, and 15 bases separated the two germline ends. This CDR3 has 12 amino acids. CDR1 and CDR2 (germline): MNHEY, SMNVEV (reference sequence).

This chain connects TRBV5-1 to TRBJ1-2; perhaps TRBD1 as D (5 bases). CDR1 SGHRS and CDR2 YFSETQ come from the germline V gene. The CDR3 is made up of 16 amino acids. V was cut by 3 bases and J by 4 bases, with 19 bases left in between. CDR3 in DNA: TGCGCCAGCAGCTCGCACCAGAGCCGCGGGGGCTATGGCTACACCTTC. This encodes CASSSHQSRGGYGYTF.